The 28 T cell receptor beta chains in this list originate from one sample, sequenced in a study of shared clonotypes between healthy human individuals. Clones were read by immunoSEQ multiplex PCR, and TCRdb kept only the in-frame ones, dropping some. The sample comprises 100,000 or so clones, under 70% of which are singletons, and roughly 24% rests with the top ten. The sequencing sample was made of memory CD8+ T cells sorted from blood. The subset denotes: CD45RO+ cells pooled with CCR7-negative TemRA cells. These receptors came from a woman aged 25 to 39 in good health.

The chain has TRBV19 and TRBJ2-2; D gene unclear. The CDR3 totals 15 residues. The germline gives CDR1 LNHDA, CDR2 SQIVND (reference sequence). V gave up 3 bases and J gave up 6 bases, with 14 bases separating them. CDR3 amino acids: CASSIFFKGSGELFF. DNA of the CDR3: TGTGCCAGTAGTATTTTTTTTAAGGGTTCCGGGGAGCTGTTTTTT.

The chain carries TRBV4-1 and TRBJ1-5; D call uncertain. The germline V gene has CDR1 MGHRA and CDR2 YSYEKL. Trimming pared 2 bases from V and 0 bases from J, leaving 11 bases between. This CDR3 has 16 residues. CDR3 DNA: TGCGCCAGCAGCCAACCCAAAGACGGTAGCAATCAGCCCCAGCATTTT. The encoded protein is CASSQPKDGSNQPQHF.

V usage is TRBV11-2 and J usage is TRBJ2-1; 9 nucleotides align to TRBD1. With 5 bases clipped from V and 4 bases from J, the junction kept 3 bases outside the gene matches. The V gene's germline CDR1 is SGHAT and CDR2 FQNNGV. The CDR3 contains 14 residues. DNA for the CDR3: TGTGCCAGCAGCCACGGGACAGGGTACAATGAGCAGTTCTTC. This gives the protein CASSHGTGYNEQFF.

Many counts were recorded for this clone. This chain links TRBV6-5 with TRBJ1-2; D is possibly TRBD1 (6 bases). Germline V gives CDR1 MNHEY, CDR2 SVGAGI. The germline V and J ends were trimmed by 5 bases and 4 bases, with 14 bases remaining between them. This CDR3 is 14 amino acids long. CDR3 DNA: TGTGCCAGCAGTACCCTCGGGGGCTTCTATGGCTACACCTTC. Amino acid sequence: CASSTLGGFYGYTF.

The chain couples TRBV7-8 to TRBJ2-5; 8 positions match TRBD1. The germline V gene encodes CDR1 SGHVS and CDR2 FQNEAQ. This CDR3 spans 14 amino acids. The junction had 3 bases not matched to a gene; V was cut back by 4 bases and J by 2 bases. CDR3 residues: CASSSDRVQETQYF. CDR3 coding DNA: TGTGCCAGCAGCTCGGACAGGGTTCAAGAGACCCAGTACTTC.

J is TRBJ1-3 and V is TRBV4-1; D remains ambiguous. V was clipped by 4 bases and J by 0 bases, with 16 bases between them. Germline V gene sequence: CDR1 MGHRA, CDR2 YSYEKL. The CDR3 is 17 residues long. In DNA, the CDR3 is TGCGCCAGCAGCCTCTCCCCCACTCTAGCCTCTGGAAACACCATATATTTT. This sequence encodes CASSLSPTLASGNTIYF.

This chain joins TRBV25-1 and TRBJ1-2, with 7 bases aligning to TRBD1. This CDR3 comprises 18 residues. V lost 1 base, J lost 0 bases, and 11 bases stayed unmatched. Per germline, CDR1 MGHDK and CDR2 SYGVNS. The CDR3 DNA reads as TGTGCCAGCAGTGAATCCCGGACAGGAATCCTTTCTAACTATGGCTACACCTTC. Translating it yields CASSESRTGILSNYGYTF.

This clone was recorded once. The J gene is TRBJ1-2, the V gene TRBV29-1, with 10 bases matching TRBD1. Germline CDR1 is SQVTM and CDR2 is ANQGSEA. The V gene end was trimmed by 1 base and the J gene end by 7 bases; junction bases not matched to a gene: 9. This CDR3 spans 15 amino acids. CDR3 protein: CSVEGESDRGFGYTF. Written as DNA, the CDR3 is TGCAGCGTTGAAGGGGAATCGGACAGGGGGTTTGGCTACACCTTC. The full variable domain, with the rest looked up from reference TRBV29-1 and TRBJ1-2, is SAVISQKPSRDICQRGTSLTIQCQVDSQVTMMFWYRQQPGQSLTLIATANQGSEATYESGFVIDKFPISRPNLTFSTLTVSNMSPEDSSIYLCSVEGESDRGFGYTFGSGTRLTVV.

V usage is TRBV19 and J usage is TRBJ2-3, with 12 bases matching TRBD2. The CDR3 totals 17 residues. Germline loops: CDR1 LNHDA, CDR2 SQIVND (reference sequence). With 4 bases clipped from V and 5 bases from J, the junction kept 10 bases outside the gene matches. The CDR3 DNA reads as TGTGCCAGTAGTAGCGCCCGGACTAGCGGGAAACAAGATACGCAGTATTTT. It translates to CASSSARTSGKQDTQYF.

The chain is built from TRBV11-2 and TRBJ2-7, with TRBD2 identical over 9 bases. With V trimmed by 0 bases and J by 2 bases, 2 bases remained unmatched. Germline assignment: CDR1 SGHAT and CDR2 FQNNGV. The CDR3 has 15 residues. CDR3 protein: CASSLEAGGAYEQYF. The CDR3 DNA follows: TGTGCCAGCAGCTTAGAGGCGGGAGGGGCCTACGAGCAGTACTTC.

The chain recombines TRBV7-9 with TRBJ2-7; D tentatively fits TRBD1 or TRBD2 (7 bases each). Germline V CDR1 and CDR2: SEHNR, FQNEAQ (reference sequence). The CDR3 consists of 15 residues. V shed 3 bases and J shed 6 bases, with 18 bases lying between them. The CDR3 loop is CASSFWTGQRGEQYF. The CDR3 DNA sequence: TGTGCCAGCAGCTTTTGGACAGGCCAGCGGGGCGAGCAGTACTTC. Full variable domain (missing parts from reference TRBV7-9 and TRBJ2-7): DTGVSQNPRHKITKRGQNVTFRCDPISEHNRLYWYRQTLGQGPEFLTYFQNEAQLEKSRLLSDRFSAERPKGSFSTLEIQRTEQGDSAMYLCASSFWTGQRGEQYFGPGTRLTVT.

V and J are TRBV13 and TRBJ2-5; D possibly corresponds to TRBD2 (6 bases). The ends were cut back, 4 bases at V and 2 bases at J, with 11 bases in the middle. Germline-derived CDR1 and CDR2 are PRHDT and FYEKMQ (reference sequence). The CDR3 contains 14 residues. The CDR3 sequence: CASSSWREQETQYF. DNA for the CDR3: TGTGCCAGCAGCTCGTGGCGGGAACAAGAGACCCAGTACTTC.

J is TRBJ2-3 and V is TRBV29-1, with D unresolved. Germline V gene data show CDR1 as SQVTM and CDR2 as ANQGSEA. The CDR3 extends over 12 amino acids. The V end was cut by 8 bases, the J end by 0 bases, with 9 bases between. CDR3 sequence: CSLRYSTDTQYF. CDR3 bases: TGCAGCTTAAGGTACAGCACAGATACGCAGTATTTT.

This chain uses TRBV7-9 with TRBJ2-3; 10 nucleotides agree with TRBD2. The CDR3 spans 17 residues. Trimming at V came to 0 bases and at J to 5 bases, leaving 8 bases not matched to a gene. Germline V gene data show CDR1 as SEHNR and CDR2 as FQNEAQ (reference sequence). CDR3 protein: CASSLAASGSFVDTQYF. DNA of the CDR3: TGTGCCAGCAGCTTAGCGGCTAGCGGGAGTTTTGTAGATACGCAGTATTTT. Using reference TRBV7-9 and TRBJ2-3 for the parts outside the CDR3, the full variable domain is DTGVSQNPRHKITKRGQNVTFRCDPISEHNRLYWYRQTLGQGPEFLTYFQNEAQLEKSRLLSDRFSAERPKGSFSTLEIQRTEQGDSAMYLCASSLAASGSFVDTQYFGPGTRLTVL.

V gene TRBV4-1 combines with J gene TRBJ2-7, with no clear D. Germline assignment: CDR1 MGHRA and CDR2 YSYEKL. CDR3 length: 16 amino acids. V lost 0 bases and J 0 bases, leaving 12 bases between the germline ends. The CDR3 nucleotides read TGCGCCAGCAGCCAAGATCCCGCATACGCCTCCTACGAGCAGTACTTC. This codes for CASSQDPAYASYEQYF.

This clone occurred many times. CDR3 sequence: CASSLGTDNYGYTF. The CDR3 nucleotides are TGTGCCAGCAGCTTAGGGACGGATAACTATGGCTACACCTTC. This sequence joins TRBV7-8 and TRBJ1-2; D unresolved. CDR3 length: 14 amino acids. V was cut by 1 base and J by 1 base, with 7 bases left in between. Germline V gene lookup returns CDR1 SGHVS and CDR2 FQNEAQ. The full variable domain, with the rest looked up from reference TRBV7-8 and TRBJ1-2, is GAGVSQSPRYKVAKRGQDVALRCDPISGHVSLFWYQQALGQGPEFLTYFQNEAQLDKSGLPSDRFFAERPEGSVSTLKIQRTQQEDSAVYLCASSLGTDNYGYTFGSGTRLTVV.

The chain carries TRBV18 and TRBJ2-5; D is uncertain. With the DNA end fitting TRBJ2-7 better, the J assignment may be wrong. This CDR3 comprises 15 residues. Germline CDR1 is KGHSH and CDR2 is LQKENI. Here the CDR3 DNA reads TGTGCCAGCTCGCCCCCCTCTAACACCGCCTACGAGCAGTACTTC. It specifies CASSPPSNTAYEQYF.

V usage is TRBV28 and J usage is TRBJ2-5; the match to TRBD2 covers 10 bases. Germline CDR1 and CDR2: MDHEN and SYDVKM. With V trimmed by 6 bases and J by 3 bases, 10 bases remained unmatched. The CDR3 runs 16 residues. The CDR3 protein is CASSSTGLALKETQYF. As DNA, the CDR3 is TGTGCCAGCAGCTCCACGGGACTAGCGCTCAAAGAGACCCAGTACTTC.

The chain couples TRBV28 to TRBJ2-1; 8 bases line up with TRBD2. J was trimmed by 0 bases and V by 6 bases; bases with no gene match: 4. The CDR3 runs to 15 residues. From germline, CDR1 is MDHEN and CDR2 SYDVKM. CDR3 in amino acids: CASRLAGYSYNEQFF. For the CDR3, the DNA is TGTGCCAGCAGATTAGCGGGGTACTCCTACAATGAGCAGTTCTTC.

This clone was seen ten or more times. This chain uses TRBV9 with TRBJ2-2; weak D call: TRBD2 (5 bases). Between the trimmed V and J ends, which lost 5 bases and 1 base, there was a span of 9 bases. The CDR3 runs 14 residues. Per the germline V gene, CDR1 is SGDLS and CDR2 is YYNGEE. The CDR3 spells CASRERKNTGELFF. The DNA of the CDR3 is TGTGCCAGCAGAGAGCGGAAGAACACCGGGGAGCTGTTTTTT.

This clone was recorded many times. The chain has TRBV28 and TRBJ1-1; D is ambiguous. Germline-derived CDR1 and CDR2 are MDHEN and SYDVKM. This CDR3 spans 15 amino acids. Trimming shortened V by 2 bases and J by 0 bases, and 10 bases separated the two germline ends. For the CDR3, the DNA is TGTGCCAGCAGTTTACGTGCAGAAATGAACACTGAAGCTTTCTTT. Its protein is CASSLRAEMNTEAFF. Full variable domain (rest looked up from reference TRBV28 and TRBJ1-1): DVKVTQSSRYLVKRTGEKVFLECVQDMDHENMFWYRQDPGLGLRLIYFSYDVKMKEKGDIPEGYSVSREKKERFSLILESASTNQTSMYLCASSLRAEMNTEAFFGQGTRLTVV.

The rearrangement joins TRBV25-1 to TRBJ2-5, with 8 bases that match TRBD2. Trimming took 4 bases from V and 8 from J; bases not matched to a gene: 0. The CDR3 runs to 11 residues. Germline V lookup: CDR1 MGHDK, CDR2 SYGVNS. CDR3 region: CASSGTSTQYF. CDR3 coding DNA: TGTGCCAGCAGTGGGACTAGCACCCAGTACTTC.

The V call is TRBV30, the J call TRBJ2-5; D is possibly TRBD2 (5 bases). The germline V gene encodes CDR1 GTSNPN and CDR2 SVGIG (reference sequence). The length of the CDR3 is 16 residues. V was trimmed by 0 bases and J by 1 base, leaving 15 bases between them. The CDR3 nucleotides read TGTGCCTGGAGTGTCGGGGTAGCGTTTCCCCAAGAGACCCAGTACTTC. Protein sequence: CAWSVGVAFPQETQYF.

The chain joins TRBV7-9 to TRBJ1-1; tentatively, D is TRBD1 (5 bases). The CDR3 is made up of 14 amino acids. V shed 5 bases and J shed 4 bases, with 14 bases lying between them. Germline CDR1 is SEHNR and CDR2 is FQNEAQ (reference sequence). The CDR3 here is CASSQSGGPTEAFF. The CDR3 DNA sequence: TGTGCCAGCAGCCAGAGCGGGGGTCCCACTGAAGCTTTCTTT.

V and J are TRBV19 and TRBJ1-4, with 7 positions matching TRBD1. This CDR3 has 15 amino acids. The germline gives CDR1 LNHDA, CDR2 SQIVND (reference sequence). Trimming took 5 bases from V and 5 from J; bases not matched to a gene: 8. The CDR3 DNA follows: TGTGCCAGTAGTGCTACAGGGGTCTGGAATGAAAAACTGTTTTTT. This codes for CASSATGVWNEKLFF.

This clone was detected only a few times. V usage is TRBV7-9 and J usage is TRBJ2-2; D remains ambiguous. This CDR3 region has 14 residues. Germline loops: CDR1 SEHNR, CDR2 FQNEAQ (reference sequence). V lost 5 bases, J lost 3 bases, and 10 bases lay in between. The CDR3 region has the DNA TGTGCCAGCAGCGGTAGGAGTTACACCGGGGAGCTGTTTTTT. Translated: CASSGRSYTGELFF. Full variable domain (outside the CDR3, taken from reference TRBV7-9 and TRBJ2-2): DTGVSQNPRHKITKRGQNVTFRCDPISEHNRLYWYRQTLGQGPEFLTYFQNEAQLEKSRLLSDRFSAERPKGSFSTLEIQRTEQGDSAMYLCASSGRSYTGELFFGEGSRLTVL.

This clone was picked up many times. The rearrangement joins TRBV4-1 to TRBJ2-1; possible D gene TRBD2, 5 bases. The CDR3 is made up of 16 amino acids. Germline V lookup: CDR1 MGHRA, CDR2 YSYEKL. The V end lost 4 bases, the J end lost 2 bases, and 15 bases lay between the germline ends. CDR3 protein: CASSPSQRNPYNEQFF. The CDR3 DNA reads TGCGCCAGCAGCCCATCGCAGCGGAACCCCTACAATGAGCAGTTCTTC.

The chain uses TRBV28 and TRBJ1-2; D is ambiguous. CDR3 length equals 12 residues. Germline V lookup: CDR1 MDHEN, CDR2 SYDVKM. The ends were cut back, 7 bases at V and 3 bases at J, with 9 bases in the middle. The CDR3 region is CASNVADYGYTF. The CDR3 coding sequence is TGTGCCAGCAACGTGGCGGACTATGGCTACACCTTC.